These T cell receptor beta chains were read from a single sample in a study of blood T cell repertoires in COVID-19. Data came from immunoSEQ multiplex PCR; TCRdb stores just in-frame clones and leaves some out. This table holds about 97,000 clones, almost 85% found once. The sequenced sample consisted of peripheral blood. The receptors shown here come from a man between 65 and 85 years old with acute or convalescent COVID-19. The CDR3 runs from the conserved cysteine through the conserved F or W. D genes are given only for firm matches. Some rows mark clone size as missing; the rest say once, few, many or name a class of expanded clone.

j_call d_call v_call clone_size cdr3_aa cdr3_nt
TRBJ2-3 - TRBV9 - CASSVGGGMGKDTQYF TGTGCCAGCAGCGTAGGCGGGGGCATGGGGAAAGATACGCAGTATTTT
TRBJ1-5 - TRBV6-5 - CASREGQNQPQHF TGTGCCAGCAGGGAGGGGCAAAATCAGCCCCAGCATTTT
TRBJ2-1 TRBD1 TRBV7-8 few CASTYRDRAYNEQFF TGTGCCAGCACCTACCGGGACAGGGCCTACAATGAGCAGTTCTTC
TRBJ2-1 TRBD2 TRBV4-2 - CASSQGLAGAGEQFF TGTGCCAGCAGCCAAGGACTAGCGGGAGCTGGTGAGCAGTTCTTC
TRBJ2-5 - TRBV10-3 few CAISEGSETQYF TGTGCCATCAGTGAGGGGAGCGAGACCCAGTACTTC
TRBJ2-1 - TRBV19 - CASILSSYNEQFF TGTGCCAGTATCTTGAGCTCCTACAATGAGCAGTTCTTC
TRBJ2-7 TRBD1 TRBV23-1 - CASSQRGTGDHEQYF TGCGCCAGCAGTCAACGCGGGACAGGGGACCACGAGCAGTACTTC
TRBJ2-7 TRBD1 TRBV6-5 - CASSGAGDSRDEQYF TGTGCCAGCTCGGGTGCTGGGGACAGTCGGGACGAGCAGTACTTC
TRBJ1-2 TRBD1 TRBV10-3 once CAISDSGQGSYGYTF TGTGCCATCAGCGATAGCGGACAGGGATCCTATGGCTACACCTTC
TRBJ1-1 - TRBV20-1 - CSALGATEAFF TGCAGTGCTTTGGGCGCTACTGAAGCTTTCTTT
TRBJ2-1 - TRBV5-1 - CASSFEAYLEQFF TGCGCCAGCAGCTTCGAGGCTTATCTTGAGCAGTTCTTC
TRBJ1-6 - TRBV6-1 few CASSEAPPNSPLHF TGTGCCAGCAGTGAAGCCCCTCCTAATTCACCCCTCCACTTT
TRBJ1-2 - TRBV7-3 - CASSRGREGGYTF TGTGCCAGCAGCCGAGGGAGGGAGGGTGGCTACACCTTC
TRBJ1-1 TRBD1 TRBV29-1 - CSVWTGGKSEAFF TGCAGCGTGTGGACAGGGGGAAAGTCTGAAGCTTTCTTT
TRBJ2-7 - TRBV10-3 - CAISGSDSYEQYF TGTGCCATCAGTGGATCAGACTCCTACGAGCAGTACTTC
TRBJ1-5 - TRBV6-5 - CASSYAGSNQPQHF TGTGCCAGCAGTTATGCAGGATCCAATCAGCCCCAGCATTTT
TRBJ1-5 - TRBV3-1/TRBV3-2 - CASSQGPGFNQPQHF TGTGCCAGCAGCCAAGGCCCGGGGTTCAATCAGCCCCAGCATTTT
TRBJ1-2 - TRBV6-6 once CASNRMGGNDGYTF TGTGCCAGCAACCGAATGGGGGGAAACGACGGCTACACCTTC
TRBJ1-4 TRBD1 TRBV5-1 - CASSPGGTNEKLFF TGCGCCAGCAGCCCAGGGGGAACTAATGAAAAACTGTTTTTT
TRBJ2-7 - TRBV11-2 once CASSTLGSFVEQYF TGTGCCAGCAGCACACTAGGGTCGTTCGTGGAGCAGTACTTC
TRBJ1-2 - TRBV7-3 - CASSLPGYGYTF TGTGCCAGCAGTCTTCCAGGGTACGGCTACACCTTC
TRBJ2-7 TRBD1 TRBV18 - CASSPKTGSSYEQYF TGTGCCAGCTCACCAAAGACAGGGAGCTCCTACGAGCAGTACTTC
TRBJ1-2 - TRBV24-1 - CATSDQQGYGYTF TGTGCCACCAGTGATCAGCAGGGTTATGGCTACACCTTC
TRBJ2-1 - TRBV10-3 - CAISPAEGVTYNEQFF TGTGCCATCAGTCCCGCAGAGGGAGTCACCTACAATGAGCAGTTCTTC
TRBJ1-4 TRBD1 TRBV27 - CASRRQGATNEKLFF TGTGCCAGCAGGAGACAGGGTGCAACTAATGAAAAACTGTTTTTT
TRBJ2-6 - TRBV19 many CASSTGQYFPSGANVLTF TGTGCCAGTAGTACAGGACAGTACTTCCCCTCTGGGGCCAACGTCCTGACTTTC
TRBJ1-5 - TRBV2 medium-sized CASIRGVGQPQHF TGTGCCAGCATAAGAGGAGTCGGTCAGCCCCAGCATTTT
TRBJ1-3 - TRBV7-2 - CASSRSGSSGNTIYF TGTGCCAGCAGTCGATCAGGGTCTTCAGGAAACACCATATATTTT
TRBJ1-1 - TRBV11-3 - CASSFDGSTEAFF TGTGCCAGCAGCTTTGACGGGTCCACTGAAGCTTTCTTT
TRBJ2-3 TRBD2 TRBV4-1 - CASSQATGLAGGDTQYF TGCGCCAGCAGCCAAGCAACGGGACTAGCGGGCGGCGATACGCAGTATTTT
TRBJ2-7 TRBD1 TRBV6-4 - CASSDSTGTFGQGLFEQYF TGTGCCAGCAGTGACTCGACGGGCACATTTGGACAGGGTCTCTTCGAGCAGTACTTC
TRBJ1-5 TRBD1 TRBV24-1 once CATTGDVQPQHF TGTGCCACTACAGGGGACGTTCAGCCCCAGCATTTT
TRBJ2-2 - TRBV2 - CASSWGQPGTGELFF TGTGCCAGCAGTTGGGGGCAGCCCGGGACCGGGGAGCTGTTTTTT
TRBJ1-1 TRBD1 TRBV6-5 few CATQGRDRQTEAFF TGTGCCACTCAAGGCCGGGACAGGCAGACTGAAGCTTTCTTT
TRBJ2-5 - TRBV7-2 - CASSLAPGTTETQYF TGTGCCAGCAGCTTAGCTCCAGGAACGACAGAGACCCAGTACTTC
TRBJ1-1 TRBD1 TRBV28 - CASSPQGTGNTEAFF TGTGCCAGCAGTCCCCAGGGGACAGGGAACACTGAAGCTTTCTTT
TRBJ1-1 - TRBV6-5 - CASSRGRMNTEAFF TGTGCCAGCAGCCGGGGGAGGATGAACACTGAAGCTTTCTTT
TRBJ2-1 TRBD1 TRBV27 - CATNGQGRRNEQFF TGTGCCACCAACGGACAGGGAAGGCGGAATGAGCAGTTCTTC
TRBJ1-2 - TRBV28 - CASSFGGNYGYTF TGTGCCAGCAGTTTCGGGGGGAACTATGGCTACACCTTC
TRBJ1-4 - TRBV19 - CASSMGQPNEKLFF TGTGCCAGTAGTATGGGCCAGCCTAATGAAAAACTGTTTTTT
TRBJ1-3 TRBD1 TRBV4-1 - CASSRTGTGNTIYF TGCGCCAGCAGCCGGACAGGGACTGGAAACACCATATATTTT
TRBJ1-2 - TRBV5-4 - CASSTKQGYGYTF TGTGCCAGCAGCACTAAACAGGGCTATGGCTACACCTTC
TRBJ1-1 - TRBV6-5 - CASSYSERHLNTEAFF TGTGCCAGCAGTTACTCGGAGCGCCACCTGAACACTGAAGCTTTCTTT
TRBJ1-5 TRBD1 TRBV25-1 - CASSPGQGGPKGPQHF TGTGCCAGCAGTCCGGGACAGGGGGGGCCTAAAGGGCCCCAGCATTTT
TRBJ1-1 TRBD1 TRBV19 few CASSLGQANTEAFF TGTGCCAGTAGTCTTGGACAGGCGAACACTGAAGCTTTCTTT